The 8 T cell receptor beta chains reported below all come from one sample, sequenced in a study of post-analysis software for immune sequencing data. These TCRs' antigens remain unknown. General observations from the study: Five TRBV segments, TRBV5-6, TRBV5-1 and TRBV20-1 among them, were found more frequent in patients than controls.

Tagging with unique molecular identifiers was a feature of the TCR beta cDNA libraries. Via MiXCR, TCRdb re-called the PCR reads, giving one row per CDR3 protein. The top ten hold 9% to 14% of the sample, which has about half a million distinct CDR3 sequences, 40% to 55% seen once. Sequenced sample: blood. These TCRs come from a girl aged 10-17 years with multiple sclerosis.

In this sample, this clonotype turned up a few times. V usage is TRBV7-2 and J usage is TRBJ1-1; tentative D call: TRBD1 (6 bases). The CDR3 is 15 amino acids. The germline V and J ends were trimmed by 1 base and 7 bases, with 16 bases remaining between them. Germline V lookup: CDR1 SGHTA, CDR2 FQGNSA. Here the CDR3 reads CASSLVGGLDSEAFF. DNA of the CDR3: TGTGCCAGCAGCTTAGTTGGAGGCTTGGACAGTGAAGCTTTCTTT.

The V gene is TRBV7-2, the J gene TRBJ1-5; D gene uncertain. Germline V gene data show CDR1 as SGHTA and CDR2 as FQGNSA. V shed 5 bases and J shed 2 bases, with 16 bases lying between them. The CDR3 has 16 residues. As DNA, the CDR3 is TGTGCCAGCAGCCCTGCGGTCGGAGCCGGCAATCAGCCCCAGCATTTT. Its translation: CASSPAVGAGNQPQHF.

The CDR3 loop is CASSRYRWTSLTDTQYF. CDR3 bases: TGTGCCAGCAGCCGCTATCGGTGGACTAGCCTGACAGATACGCAGTATTTT. The V call is TRBV14, the J call TRBJ2-3; the match to TRBD2 covers 8 bases. The J segment lost 3 bases and the V segment lost 4 bases, leaving 12 bases of the junction unmatched. Germline V lookup: CDR1 SGHDN, CDR2 FVKESK. The CDR3 is made up of 17 amino acids.

The chain carries TRBV18 and TRBJ2-7; 8 bases fit TRBD2. V dropped 2 bases and J dropped 0; count of bases not matched to a gene: 9. CDR3 length: 17 amino acids. CDR1 is KGHSH, CDR2 LQKENI, per germline. The CDR3 region has the DNA TGTGCCAGCTCACCATCTTTCCCAGCGGGAGACTCCTACGAGCAGTACTTC. It yields the protein CASSPSFPAGDSYEQYF.

The chain recombines TRBV20-1 with TRBJ2-1, with no clear D. The germline V and J ends were trimmed by 3 bases and 5 bases, with 5 bases remaining between them. The CDR3 covers 11 residues. CDR1 and CDR2 (germline): DFQATT, SNEGSKA (reference sequence). The CDR3 is CSASSNNEQFF. CDR3 DNA: TGCAGTGCTAGTAGCAACAATGAGCAGTTCTTC.

The rearrangement links TRBV12-3 or TRBV12-4 to TRBJ1-5; 7 bases align to TRBD1. Trimming took 0 bases from V and 5 from J; bases not matched to a gene: 7. CDR3 length: 16 residues. The chain's CDR3 is CASSLAGQGGDQPQHF. CDR3 bases: TGTGCCAGCAGTTTAGCGGGGCAGGGGGGAGATCAGCCCCAGCATTTT.

This clonotype occurred a few times. The V gene is TRBV29-1, the J gene TRBJ2-7; tentative D call: TRBD1 (6 bases). This CDR3 comprises 14 residues. From germline, CDR1 is SQVTM and CDR2 ANQGSEA. Trimming took off 6 bases at V and 3 bases at J, with 18 bases between the two ends. The CDR3 DNA reads as TGCAGCGTCTCACTCTCGACAGGTCGCTACGAGCAGTACTTC. Translation gives CSVSLSTGRYEQYF.

The chain carries TRBV4-3 and TRBJ2-3; 12 bases align to TRBD1. This CDR3 is built from 16 residues. The germline V gene has CDR1 LGHNA and CDR2 YSLEER. Trimming at V came to 2 bases and at J to 6 bases, leaving 6 bases not matched to a gene. In DNA form, the CDR3 reads TGCGCCAGCAGCCAAATCCGGGACAGGGGGCGGGATACGCAGTATTTT. Its translation: CASSQIRDRGRDTQYF.